Listed below are T cell receptor beta chains from one sample, sequenced in a study of early T cells in non-severe SARS-CoV-2 infection. One entry per CDR3 protein results from TCRdb running MiXCR on the 5' RACE reads. The table includes about 64,000 distinct CDR3 sequences, 10% to 15% detected once. Sequenced sample: whole blood. Receptors were obtained from an adult who was a healthcare worker with PCR-confirmed SARS-CoV-2 infection or an uninfected control (not recorded which). Each CDR3 is given with its conserved first and last residue. A D gene is named only where the DNA matches it firmly. Where a row states a size, it is once, few, many or the class of an expanded clone; other rows omit it.

CASSEKTVYGYTF | TGTGCCAGCAGTGAGAAAACGGTCTATGGCTACACCTTC | TRBV25-1 | - | - | TRBJ1-2
CASSFASGGTYLRNEQFF | TGTGCCAGCAGTTTTGCTAGCGGGGGGACCTATTTACGCAATGAGCAGTTCTTC | TRBV12-3/TRBV12-4 | TRBD2 | many | TRBJ2-1
CASSPPEVGEAFF | TGTGCCAGCAGCCCCCCTGAGGTCGGTGAAGCTTTCTTT | TRBV7-9 | - | few | TRBJ1-1
CSVEDRDETQYF | TGCAGCGTTGAAGATCGGGATGAGACCCAGTACTTC | TRBV29-1 | - | many | TRBJ2-5
CASSSNTGDTGELFF | TGCGCCAGCAGCTCGAACACCGGAGACACCGGGGAGCTGTTTTTT | TRBV5-1 | - | - | TRBJ2-2
CASSVGGSGEIGEQYF | TGTGCCAGCAGCGTAGGCGGTAGCGGGGAAATAGGAGAGCAGTACTTC | TRBV9 | TRBD2 | - | TRBJ2-7
CASSTRTEAEAFF | TGTGCCAGCAGCACCCGGACAGAGGCTGAAGCTTTCTTT | TRBV11-2 | - | few | TRBJ1-1
CASSSSAPSSYNEQFF | TGTGCCAGCAGTTCAAGTGCCCCGAGCTCCTACAATGAGCAGTTCTTC | TRBV27 | - | - | TRBJ2-1
CASSPLEETQYF | TGTGCCAGCAGCCCTTTGGAGGAGACCCAGTACTTC | TRBV7-9 | - | few | TRBJ2-5
CASSYRTEYNEQFF | TGTGCCAGCAGTTACCGGACAGAGTACAATGAGCAGTTCTTC | TRBV6-6 | - | few | TRBJ2-1
CASSLTVQSSYEQYF | TGTGCCAGCAGTTTGACGGTGCAGAGCTCCTACGAGCAGTACTTC | TRBV6-6 | - | - | TRBJ2-7
CASSAGQGSGYTF | TGCGCCAGCAGCGCGGGACAGGGCAGCGGCTACACCTTC | TRBV5-1 | TRBD1 | - | TRBJ1-2
CASSPTRDSYEQYF | TGTGCCAGCAGCCCGACCAGGGATTCCTACGAGCAGTACTTC | TRBV7-2 | - | many | TRBJ2-7
CASSRDAGYEQYF | TGTGCCAGCAGCCGGGACGCGGGCTACGAGCAGTACTTC | TRBV6-2/TRBV6-3 | - | few | TRBJ2-7
CASSLYKVETGVDEQFF | TGTGCCAGCAGCCTATATAAGGTGGAGACAGGGGTGGATGAGCAGTTCTTC | TRBV4-2 | TRBD1 | medium-sized | TRBJ2-1
CASRPLGGGSTDTQYF | TGTGCCAGCAGGCCCTTGGGGGGGGGTAGCACAGATACGCAGTATTTT | TRBV27 | TRBD2 | - | TRBJ2-3
CASSLVSDNYGYTF | TGTGCCAGCAGCTTGGTGTCAGATAACTATGGCTACACCTTC | TRBV5-5 | - | - | TRBJ1-2
CASSAGQGPYNEQFF | TGTGCCAGTAGTGCAGGACAGGGTCCCTACAATGAGCAGTTCTTC | TRBV19 | TRBD1 | few | TRBJ2-1
CASRGRGSTDTQYF | TGTGCCAGCAGGGGAAGGGGCAGCACAGATACGCAGTATTTT | TRBV6-2/TRBV6-3 | - | few | TRBJ2-3
CSVRATYEQYF | TGCAGCGTCCGGGCCACCTACGAGCAGTACTTC | TRBV29-1 | - | many | TRBJ2-7
CASSLRTGVTDTQYF | TGTGCCAGCAGCTTAAGGACAGGGGTCACAGATACGCAGTATTTT | TRBV11-2 | TRBD1 | - | TRBJ2-3
CASSTTSEGDTQYF | TGTGCCAGCAGTACAACTAGCGAGGGCGATACGCAGTATTTT | TRBV3-1 | TRBD2 | few | TRBJ2-3
CASSLEEYYGYTF | TGTGCCAGCAGCTTAGAAGAGTACTATGGCTACACCTTC | TRBV7-8 | - | many | TRBJ1-2
CASSIQNSYGYTF | TGTGCCAGTAGTATCCAGAACTCTTATGGCTACACCTTC | TRBV19 | - | many | TRBJ1-2
CASSQDLLGGLAYEQYF | TGCGCCAGCAGCCAAGATCTTCTCGGGGGTTTGGCCTACGAGCAGTACTTC | TRBV4-1 | - | - | TRBJ2-7
CSVALGGSNEQFF | TGCAGCGTAGCCTTGGGGGGCTCGAATGAGCAGTTCTTC | TRBV29-1 | - | - | TRBJ2-1
CSVEDPLGNEQFF | TGCAGCGTTGAAGATCCTCTGGGGAATGAGCAGTTCTTC | TRBV29-1 | - | few | TRBJ2-1
CASSEMGGRHAEAFF | TGTGCCAGCAGTGAAATGGGGGGGCGCCATGCCGAAGCTTTCTTT | TRBV2 | - | many | TRBJ1-1
CASSFTGSDTQYF | TGTGCCAGCAGCTTCACAGGTAGCGATACGCAGTATTTT | TRBV5-4 | - | many | TRBJ2-3
CASTLGGSQPQHF | TGTGCCAGCACCTTAGGGGGAAGCCAGCCCCAGCATTTT | TRBV12-3/TRBV12-4 | - | many | TRBJ1-5
CASSLEWRGVYEQYF | TGTGCCAGCAGCTTAGAATGGAGGGGCGTCTACGAGCAGTACTTC | TRBV7-6 | - | many | TRBJ2-7
CSALQGSNYGYTF | TGCAGTGCCTTACAGGGATCTAACTATGGCTACACCTTC | TRBV20-1 | - | many | TRBJ1-2
CASWLGTGAGELFF | TGTGCCAGTTGGCTAGGGACAGGGGCCGGGGAGCTGTTTTTT | TRBV19 | TRBD1 | few | TRBJ2-2
CASTLGRTSGSQETQYF | TGTGCCAGCACCCTAGGGCGGACTAGCGGGTCCCAAGAGACCCAGTACTTC | TRBV25-1 | TRBD2 | few | TRBJ2-5
CASSPTDQETQYF | TGTGCCAGCAGCCCGACAGACCAAGAGACCCAGTACTTC | TRBV7-9 | - | few | TRBJ2-5